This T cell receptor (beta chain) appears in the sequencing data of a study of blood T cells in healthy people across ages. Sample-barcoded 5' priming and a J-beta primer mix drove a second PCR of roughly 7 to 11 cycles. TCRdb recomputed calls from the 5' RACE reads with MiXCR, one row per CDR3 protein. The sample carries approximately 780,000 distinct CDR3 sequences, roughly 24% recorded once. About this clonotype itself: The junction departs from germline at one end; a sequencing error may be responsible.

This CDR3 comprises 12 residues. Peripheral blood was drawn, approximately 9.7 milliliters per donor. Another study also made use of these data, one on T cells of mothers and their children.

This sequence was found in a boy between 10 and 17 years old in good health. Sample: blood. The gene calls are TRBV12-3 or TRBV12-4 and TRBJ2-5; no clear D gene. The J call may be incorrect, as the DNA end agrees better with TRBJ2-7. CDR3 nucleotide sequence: TGTGCCGGCAGTTTAAACTCCTACGAGCAGTACTTC. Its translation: CAGSLNSYEQYF.